This T cell receptor beta chain derives from a study of blood T cell repertoires in COVID-19. Across the study: T cells, B-cell-depleted T cells, or PBMCs provided the cDNA or gDNA that served as material.

Seattle cases were enrolled at active infection and followed longitudinally. Germline V gives CDR1 MNHEY, CDR2 SVGEGT. V was trimmed by 0 bases and J by 5 bases, leaving 8 bases between them. This CDR3 has 15 amino acids. In the original analysis: Estimated nucleated cell counts came from reference gene primer amplification. Sequencing used immunoSEQ multiplex PCR; TCRdb keeps in-frame clones, though not all of them. V and J calls and clone size follow that table, whereas D and trimming were derived from the DNA. The sample yields under 400,000 clones, about nine tenths seen once. This sequence originates from a woman aged 25 to 45 with COVID-19, enrolled during active disease. Input material: peripheral blood. The rearrangement uses TRBV6-2 or TRBV6-3 and TRBJ1-6, with D hard to call. This CDR3 is CASSYSDGDNSPLHF. In nucleotides, the CDR3 is TGTGCCAGCAGTTACTCGGATGGAGATAATTCACCCCTCCACTTT.